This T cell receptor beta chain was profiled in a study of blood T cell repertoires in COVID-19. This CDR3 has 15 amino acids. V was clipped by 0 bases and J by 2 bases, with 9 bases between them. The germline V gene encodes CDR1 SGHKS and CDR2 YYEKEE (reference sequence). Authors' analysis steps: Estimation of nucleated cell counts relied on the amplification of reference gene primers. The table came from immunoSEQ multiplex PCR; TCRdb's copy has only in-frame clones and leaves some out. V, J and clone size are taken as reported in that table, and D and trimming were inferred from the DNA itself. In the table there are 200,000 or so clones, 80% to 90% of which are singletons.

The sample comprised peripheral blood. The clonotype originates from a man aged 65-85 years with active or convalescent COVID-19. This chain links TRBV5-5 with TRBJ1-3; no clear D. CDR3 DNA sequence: TGTGCCAGCAGCTTGGGCGGCAATCCTGGAAACACCATATATTTT. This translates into CASSLGGNPGNTIYF.